This T cell receptor beta chain comes out of a study of PD-1 blockade in classical Hodgkin lymphoma. Study results and caveats: Relapsed/refractory patients reportedly had the lowest baseline TCR diversity, below newly diagnosed patients, who were below healthy donors. Only CD4+ TCR diversity, not CD8+, had risen significantly by C4D1.

Brentuximab vedotin exposure varied, and every patient relapsed after autologous stem cell transplantation. Details on this clone: Antigen unknown.

Libraries were prepared by immunoSEQ multiplex PCR; TCRdb keeps only in-frame clonotypes and omits some of them. The data show about 90,000 clones, with 80% to 95% seen just once and 2.6% held by the top ten. The material sequenced was peripheral blood mononuclear cells (PBMCs), taken before the second cycle of nivolumab. The TCR sequence derives from a human donor with classical Hodgkin lymphoma.

CDR3 in amino acids: CASRGLVRTDTQYF. The CDR3 DNA reads TGTGCCAGCAGAGGACTAGTCCGCACAGATACGCAGTATTTT. This rearrangement joins TRBV2 to TRBJ2-3, with 7 bases aligning to TRBD2. Trimming removed 6 bases from V and 1 base from J; junction bases left unmatched: 4. CDR3 size: 14 residues. CDR1 is SNHLY, CDR2 FYNNEI, per germline.